This TCR beta chain was sequenced in a study of CXCR3-negative and CXCR3-positive naive CD8 T cells. Study observations and caveats: TRB CDR3s were more hydrophobic in CXCR3-positive than in CXCR3-negative naive cells.

Through 5' RACE with UMI labels, the TRB cDNA libraries were prepared. TCRdb derives one entry per CDR3 protein from the 5' RACE reads, leaving out DNA. The sample includes tens of thousands of distinct CDR3 sequences. CDR3 length: 14 residues. A remark on this clonotype: The antigen remains unidentified.

This rearrangement joins TRBV12-3 or TRBV12-4 to TRBJ2-2. This sequence originates from a human donor in good health. Some clones in this sample may be carry-over from other donors' samples. The sequencing sample was made of naive CXCR3- CD8+ T cells from blood. The subset denotes: CD45RO-CCR7+CD27+CD95- naive CD8+ T cells lacking CXCR3 (TNR3-). This CDR3 is CASSYLMGTGELFF.